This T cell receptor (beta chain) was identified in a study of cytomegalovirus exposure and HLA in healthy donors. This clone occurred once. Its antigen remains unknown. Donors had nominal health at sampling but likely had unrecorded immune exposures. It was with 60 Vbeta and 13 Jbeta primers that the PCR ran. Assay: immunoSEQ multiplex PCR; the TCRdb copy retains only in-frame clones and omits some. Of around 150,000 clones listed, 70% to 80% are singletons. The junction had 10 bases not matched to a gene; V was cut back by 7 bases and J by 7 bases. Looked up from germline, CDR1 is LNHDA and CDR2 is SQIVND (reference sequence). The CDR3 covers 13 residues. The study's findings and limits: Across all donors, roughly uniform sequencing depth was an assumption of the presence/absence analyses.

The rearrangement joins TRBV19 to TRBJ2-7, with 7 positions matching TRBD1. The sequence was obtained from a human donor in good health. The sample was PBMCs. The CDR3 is CASTGQPVGEQYF. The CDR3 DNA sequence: TGTGCCAGTACGGGACAGCCGGTAGGGGAGCAGTACTTC.